The rows below give T cell receptor beta chains drawn from one sample of a study of CD8 T cells in Susac syndrome. MiXCR was run by TCRdb on the immunoSEQ multiplex PCR reads, yielding one entry per CDR3 protein. The profile covers some 200,000 distinct CDR3 sequences, with around 90% appearing a single time and around 0.15% taken by the ten largest. Sequencing was carried out using CD8+ T cells from PBMCs. Receptors originate from a human donor with multiple sclerosis. CDR3s include the opening cysteine and the closing phenylalanine or tryptophan. Part of the rows lack a size; the others show once, few, many or a class for expanded clones.

size	V	J	CDR3
.	TRBV9	TRBJ2-7	CASSPALGDEQYF
.	TRBV29-1	TRBJ1-5	CSARGVQHF
.	TRBV2	TRBJ2-3	CASSQGGAGDTQYF
.	TRBV3-1	TRBJ1-2	CASSPQSNYGYTF
.	TRBV4-1	TRBJ2-3	CASSQGLAGSDTQYF
.	TRBV9	TRBJ1-4	CASSVVGDRNEKLFF
.	TRBV5-6	TRBJ2-2	CASSPTPGGELFF
.	TRBV7-9	TRBJ2-5	CAGRDGEETQYF
.	TRBV5-1	TRBJ2-7	CASGPGPFRSYEQYF
once	TRBV29-1	TRBJ2-6	CSVQDPSGANVLIF
.	TRBV7-9	TRBJ1-2	CASSSLLGGDKGYTF
.	TRBV9	TRBJ2-1	CASSVEAQPTSYNEQFF
.	TRBV19	TRBJ1-1	CASSMWGLNTEAFF
.	TRBV29-1	TRBJ1-2	CSVDGGGSLGYTF
.	TRBV7-9	TRBJ1-5	CASSFPGGGPQHF
.	TRBV27	TRBJ2-7	CASSLSNLPGEQYF
once	TRBV7-8	TRBJ1-1	CASSLGADWGTEAFF
.	TRBV9	TRBJ1-2	CASSPSPGGYTF
.	TRBV5-6	TRBJ1-1	CASSLAGRVIESGEAFF
.	TRBV29-1	TRBJ2-7	CSVETGPEQYF
.	TRBV12-3/TRBV12-4	TRBJ2-7	CASSQDSFSYEQYF
.	TRBV9	TRBJ2-2	CASSRVTGELFF
once	TRBV6-6	TRBJ1-2	CASSASGGNYGYTF
.	TRBV30	TRBJ2-5	CAWSRASGTIQETQYF
once	TRBV7-8	TRBJ1-5	CASRLGADNQPQHF
.	TRBV7-9	TRBJ2-2	CASSSGEGADTGELFF
.	TRBV13	TRBJ1-1	CASSFRDSVTEAFF